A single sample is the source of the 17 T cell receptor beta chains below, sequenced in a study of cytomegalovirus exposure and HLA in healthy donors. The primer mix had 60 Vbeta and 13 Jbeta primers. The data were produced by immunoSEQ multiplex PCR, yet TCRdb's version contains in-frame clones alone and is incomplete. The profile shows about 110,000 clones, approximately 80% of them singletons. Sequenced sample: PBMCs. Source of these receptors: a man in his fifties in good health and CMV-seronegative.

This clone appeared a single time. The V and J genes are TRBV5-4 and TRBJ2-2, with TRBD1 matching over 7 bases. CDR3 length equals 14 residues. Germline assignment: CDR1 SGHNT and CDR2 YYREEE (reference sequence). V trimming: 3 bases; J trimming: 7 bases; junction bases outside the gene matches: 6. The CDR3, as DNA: TGTGCCAGCAGCTATACAGGGGATGACGGGGAGCTGTTTTTT. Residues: CASSYTGDDGELFF.

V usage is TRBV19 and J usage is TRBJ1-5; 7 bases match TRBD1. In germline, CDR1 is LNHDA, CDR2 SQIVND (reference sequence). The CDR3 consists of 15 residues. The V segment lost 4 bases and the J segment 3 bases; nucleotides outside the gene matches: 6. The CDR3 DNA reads TGTGCCAGTAGTACCACAACAGGGGACAATCAGCCCCAGCATTTT. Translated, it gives CASSTTTGDNQPQHF.

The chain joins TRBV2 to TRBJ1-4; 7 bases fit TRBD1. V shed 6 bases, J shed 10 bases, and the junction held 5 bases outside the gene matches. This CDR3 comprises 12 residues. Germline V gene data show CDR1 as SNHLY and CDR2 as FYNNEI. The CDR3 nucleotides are TGTGCCAGCAGGACAGGGCTGGGAAAACTGTTTTTT. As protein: CASRTGLGKLFF. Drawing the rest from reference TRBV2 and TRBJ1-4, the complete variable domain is EPEVTQTPSHQVTQMGQEVILRCVPISNHLYFYWYRQILGQKVEFLVSFYNNEISEKSEIFDDQFSVERPDGSNFTLKIRSTKLEDSAMYFCASRTGLGKLFFGSGTQLSVL.

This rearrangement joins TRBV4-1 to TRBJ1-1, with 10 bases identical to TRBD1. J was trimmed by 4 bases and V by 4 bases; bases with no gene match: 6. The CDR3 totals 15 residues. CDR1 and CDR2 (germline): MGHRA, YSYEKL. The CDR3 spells CASSPGWTGGTEAFF. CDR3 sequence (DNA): TGCGCCAGCAGCCCAGGCTGGACAGGGGGCACTGAAGCTTTCTTT.

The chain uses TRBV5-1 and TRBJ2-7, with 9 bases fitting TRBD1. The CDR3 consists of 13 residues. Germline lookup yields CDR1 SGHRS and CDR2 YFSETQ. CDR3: CASSFPIRTGVDV. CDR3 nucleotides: TGCGCCAGCAGCTTCCCCATAAGGACAGGGGTCGACGTC.

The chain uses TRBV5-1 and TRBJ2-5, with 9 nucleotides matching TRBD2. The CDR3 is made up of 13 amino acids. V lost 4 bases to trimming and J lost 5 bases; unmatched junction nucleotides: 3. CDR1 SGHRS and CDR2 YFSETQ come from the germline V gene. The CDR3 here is CASSEGLAETQYF. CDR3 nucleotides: TGCGCCAGCAGCGAGGGACTAGCTGAGACCCAGTACTTC. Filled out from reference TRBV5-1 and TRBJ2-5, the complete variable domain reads KAGVTQTPRYLIKTRGQQVTLSCSPISGHRSVSWYQQTPGQGLQFLFEYFSETQRNKGNFPGRFSGRQFSNSRSEMNVSTLELGDSALYLCASSEGLAETQYFGPGTRLLVL.

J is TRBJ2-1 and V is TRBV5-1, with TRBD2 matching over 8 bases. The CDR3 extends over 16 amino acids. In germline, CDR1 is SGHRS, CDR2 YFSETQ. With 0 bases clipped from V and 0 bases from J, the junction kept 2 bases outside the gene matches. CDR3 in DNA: TGCGCCAGCAGCTTGGGAAGCGGGAGCTCCTACAATGAGCAGTTCTTC. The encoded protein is CASSLGSGSSYNEQFF.

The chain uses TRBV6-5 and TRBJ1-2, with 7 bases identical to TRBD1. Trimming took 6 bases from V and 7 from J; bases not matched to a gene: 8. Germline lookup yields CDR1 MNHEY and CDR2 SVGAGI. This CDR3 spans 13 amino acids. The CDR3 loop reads CASRYQGVGGYTF. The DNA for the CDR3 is TGTGCCAGCAGATACCAGGGGGTTGGTGGCTACACCTTC.

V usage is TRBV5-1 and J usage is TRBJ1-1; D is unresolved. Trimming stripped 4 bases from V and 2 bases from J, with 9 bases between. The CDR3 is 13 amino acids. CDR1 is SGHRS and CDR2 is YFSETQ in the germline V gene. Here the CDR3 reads CASSVGLNTEAFF. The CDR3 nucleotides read TGCGCCAGCAGCGTCGGACTTAACACTGAAGCTTTCTTT.

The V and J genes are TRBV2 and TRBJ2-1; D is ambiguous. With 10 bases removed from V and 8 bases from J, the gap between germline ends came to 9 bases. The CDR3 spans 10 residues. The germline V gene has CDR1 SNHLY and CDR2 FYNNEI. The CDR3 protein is CATFLDEQFF. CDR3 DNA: TGTGCCACCTTTTTAGATGAGCAGTTCTTC.

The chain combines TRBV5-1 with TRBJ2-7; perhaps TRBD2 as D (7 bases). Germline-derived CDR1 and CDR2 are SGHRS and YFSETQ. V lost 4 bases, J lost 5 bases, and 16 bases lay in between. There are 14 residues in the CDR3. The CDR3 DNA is TGCGCCAGCAGCCCGCAACCGGGGGGCGACGAGCAGTACGTC. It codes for CASSPQPGGDEQYV.

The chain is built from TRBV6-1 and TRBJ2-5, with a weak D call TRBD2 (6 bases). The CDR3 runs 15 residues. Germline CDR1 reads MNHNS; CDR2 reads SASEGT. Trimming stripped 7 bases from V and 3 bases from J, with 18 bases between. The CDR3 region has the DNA TGTGCCAGCACCGCATCCGGCGGGATTGAAGAGACCCAGTACTTC. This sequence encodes CASTASGGIEETQYF.

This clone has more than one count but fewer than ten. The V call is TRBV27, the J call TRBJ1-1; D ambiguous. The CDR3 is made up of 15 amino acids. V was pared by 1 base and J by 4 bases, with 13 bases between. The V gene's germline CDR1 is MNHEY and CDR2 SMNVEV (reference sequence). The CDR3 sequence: CASSLFGSRGTEAFF. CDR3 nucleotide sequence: TGTGCCAGCAGTTTATTTGGGAGCCGGGGCACTGAAGCTTTCTTT.

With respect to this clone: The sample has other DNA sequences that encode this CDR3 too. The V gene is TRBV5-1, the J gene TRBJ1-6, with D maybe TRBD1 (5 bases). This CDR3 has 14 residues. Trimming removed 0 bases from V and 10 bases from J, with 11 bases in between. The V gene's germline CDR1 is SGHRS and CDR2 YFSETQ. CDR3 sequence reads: CASSLGQGGSPLHF. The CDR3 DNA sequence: TGCGCCAGCAGCTTGGGTCAGGGAGGCTCACCCCTCCACTTT.

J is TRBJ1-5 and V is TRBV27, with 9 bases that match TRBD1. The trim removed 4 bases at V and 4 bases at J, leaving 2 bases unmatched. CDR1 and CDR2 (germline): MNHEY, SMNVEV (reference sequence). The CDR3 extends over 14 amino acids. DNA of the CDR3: TGTGCCAGCAGTTCCGGGACAGGGAATCAGCCCCAGCATTTT. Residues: CASSSGTGNQPQHF.

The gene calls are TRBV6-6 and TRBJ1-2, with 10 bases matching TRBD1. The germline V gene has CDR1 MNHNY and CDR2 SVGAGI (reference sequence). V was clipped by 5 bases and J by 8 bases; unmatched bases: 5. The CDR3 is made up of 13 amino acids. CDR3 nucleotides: TGTGCCAGCAGTCGAGACAGGGGGCAAGGCTACACCTTC. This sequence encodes CASSRDRGQGYTF.

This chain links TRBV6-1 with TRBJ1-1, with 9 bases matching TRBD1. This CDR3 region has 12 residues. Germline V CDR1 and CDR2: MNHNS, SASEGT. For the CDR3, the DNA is TGTCACACCCGGGACAGGGCCTCTGAAGCTTTCTTT. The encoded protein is CHTRDRASEAFF.